This T cell receptor beta chain emerged from a study of blood T cells in healthy people across ages. Notes on the study in general: The unsorted PBMCs prevented any conclusive comparison of naive versus antigen-experienced cells. Observed TCR beta diversity per million T cells went down as age went up. This fall followed a roughly linear course with age. Estimated diversity, derived from one million T cells, was regarded as an underestimate.

Then a second PCR, running about 6 to 12 cycles, was carried out with a sample-barcoded 5' primer and a J-beta primer mix. TCRdb reprocessed the 5' RACE reads via MiXCR and lists one record per CDR3 protein. Among about 670,000 distinct CDR3 sequences listed, roughly half were seen once. Each donor was a healthy Caucasian individual from Russia, aged about 6 to 95. The CDR3 consists of 14 residues. The germline CDR1 and CDR2 sequences are MNHEY and SVGAGI. V dropped 5 bases and J dropped 6; count of bases not matched to a gene: 3. This clonotype showed up many times. Its target is not known. A read error may be the cause here, since a much bigger clone is one base away.

Sequencing was carried out using blood. This sequence originates from an elderly woman in good health. The rearrangement links TRBV6-5 to TRBJ2-1; 11 bases align to TRBD2. The CDR3 protein is CASSVSGGANEQFF. The CDR3 DNA reads as TGTGCCAGCAGTGTTAGCGGGGGGGCCAATGAGCAGTTCTTC.